This T cell receptor beta chain was captured by sequencing in a study of cytomegalovirus exposure and HLA in healthy donors. Study in general: Researchers previously reported finding about 110 million unique TCR beta sequences from about 170 million T cells.

Study-level results: In a later analysis, donors in an Asian-associated ancestry cluster reportedly had fewer N-insertions in productive TCRs than the cohort mean.

Remarks on this clone: Its antigen is unknown.

V trimming: 4 bases; J trimming: 8 bases; junction bases outside the gene matches: 5. This CDR3 contains 13 residues. Looked up from germline, CDR1 is SNHLY and CDR2 is FYNNEI. The PCR ran on 60 Vbeta and 13 Jbeta primers. Here immunoSEQ multiplex PCR was the method, and the copy in TCRdb shows in-frame clones only, minus some. The data contain some 89,000 clones, approximately 80% of them seen just once; the ten biggest clones take up roughly 4.3%. The chain uses TRBV2 and TRBJ1-2; 9 bases are shared with TRBD1. Sequencing input: PBMCs. The clonotype originates from a woman aged 35 to 49 in good health and CMV-seropositive. CDR3 nucleotides: TGTGCCAGCAGTGGGGACAGGGTTCTCGGCTACACCTTC. Translation: CASSGDRVLGYTF.